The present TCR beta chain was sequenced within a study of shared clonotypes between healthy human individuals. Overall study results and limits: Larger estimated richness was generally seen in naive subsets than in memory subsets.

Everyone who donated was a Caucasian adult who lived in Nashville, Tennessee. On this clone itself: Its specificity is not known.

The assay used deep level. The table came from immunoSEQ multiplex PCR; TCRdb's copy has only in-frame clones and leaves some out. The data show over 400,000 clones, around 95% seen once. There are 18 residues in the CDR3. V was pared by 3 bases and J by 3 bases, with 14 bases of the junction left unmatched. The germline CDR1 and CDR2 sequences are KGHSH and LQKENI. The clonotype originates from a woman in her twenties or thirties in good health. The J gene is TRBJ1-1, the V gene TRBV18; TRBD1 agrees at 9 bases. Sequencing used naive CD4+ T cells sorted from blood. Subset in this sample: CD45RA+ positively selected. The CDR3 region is CASSPISGTGYGDTEAFF. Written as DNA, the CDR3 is TGTGCCAGCTCACCTATATCCGGGACAGGGTATGGGGACACTGAAGCTTTCTTT.